The rows below give T cell receptor beta chains drawn from one sample of a study of beta chain features in type 1 diabetes. TCRdb's table, derived via immunoSEQ multiplex PCR, lists solely in-frame clones and lacks some. Here the sample spans some 350,000 clones, over 8.5% being singletons. Source material: central memory CD4+ T cells from blood. The source is a man younger than 40 with type 1 diabetes. Each CDR3 is given with its conserved first and last residue. The D gene is left open where the match is weak. A row's size may be missing; if present it is once, few, many or a size class.

>TRBJ1-5|NA|few|TRBV5-1
CASSLSGQRNQPQHF
TGCGCCAGCAGCTTGAGTGGACAGCGCAATCAGCCCCAGCATTTT
>TRBJ2-5|NA|few|TRBV29-1
CSVRPGTPQETQYF
TGCAGCGTCCGACCCGGGACACCTCAAGAGACCCAGTACTTC
>TRBJ2-7|NA|many|TRBV29-1
CSVGGKHSSYEQYF
TGCAGCGTTGGAGGAAAACATAGCTCCTACGAGCAGTACTTC
>TRBJ2-3|NA|many|TRBV7-7
CASSLDPRADTQYF
TGTGCTAGCAGCTTAGATCCCCGGGCAGATACGCAGTATTTT
>TRBJ2-3|NA|NA|TRBV28
CASSPVGSSTDTQYF
TGTGCCAGCAGCCCCGTGGGCTCTAGCACAGATACGCAGTATTTT
>TRBJ1-5|NA|NA|TRBV30
CAWSLGARNQPQHF
TGTGCCTGGAGTTTAGGGGCTCGCAATCAGCCCCAGCATTTT
>TRBJ2-5|NA|few|TRBV4-3
CASSQYAGREETQYF
TGCGCCAGCAGCCAATACGCGGGCCGAGAAGAGACCCAGTACTTC
>TRBJ2-4|TRBD1|many|TRBV28
CASMTGTLAIQYF
TGTGCCAGCATGACAGGGACGTTGGCCATTCAGTACTTC
>TRBJ2-4|NA|few|TRBV29-1
CSGGEAKNIQYF
TGCAGCGGCGGGGAGGCCAAAAACATTCAGTACTTC
>TRBJ1-4|NA|NA|TRBV28
CASSLGGGTNEKLFF
TGTGCCAGCAGTTTAGGAGGAGGGACTAATGAAAAACTGTTTTTT
>TRBJ1-1|NA|many|TRBV30
CAWSVAGLETEAFF
TGTGCCTGGAGTGTAGCAGGGTTGGAAACTGAAGCTTTCTTT
>TRBJ2-3|NA|NA|TRBV5-1
CASSQGRSGTDTQYF
TGCGCCAGCAGCCAAGGACGGAGTGGCACAGATACGCAGTATTTT
>TRBJ2-5|NA|few|TRBV6-6
CAISGQGSETQYF
TGTGCCATCAGTGGGCAAGGCAGCGAGACCCAGTACTTC
>TRBJ1-4|TRBD1|few|TRBV19
CASSTKGAPNEKLFF
TGTGCCAGTAGTACGAAGGGGGCCCCAAATGAAAAACTGTTTTTT
>TRBJ2-7|NA|many|TRBV28
CASSSGTGPYEQYF
TGTGCCAGCAGTTCGGGGACGGGACCCTACGAGCAGTACTTC
>TRBJ1-1|NA|many|TRBV10-3
CAINSDTEAFF
TGTGCCATCAATAGCGACACTGAAGCTTTCTTT
>TRBJ2-5|TRBD1|NA|TRBV11-2
CASSTMGTGQETQYF
TGTGCCAGCAGCACTATGGGGACAGGGCAAGAGACCCAGTACTTC
>TRBJ2-2|NA|NA|TRBV5-5
CASSLSGVSGELFF
TGTGCCAGCAGCTTGTCAGGGGTGAGCGGGGAGCTGTTTTTT
>TRBJ1-6|NA|few|TRBV5-6
CASSFGSGGAGSYNSPLHF
TGTGCCAGCAGCTTCGGTTCCGGCGGGGCGGGGTCCTATAATTCACCCCTCCACTTT
>TRBJ2-7|NA|many|TRBV7-9
CASSYESYEQYF
TGTGCCAGCAGCTATGAATCCTACGAGCAGTACTTC
>TRBJ2-3|TRBD2|few|TRBV28
CASRGTSGGTDTQYF
TGTGCCAGCAGAGGGACTAGCGGGGGAACAGATACGCAGTATTTT
>TRBJ1-5|TRBD1|NA|TRBV5-4
CASSLDRGVVRAQHF
TGTGCCAGCAGCTTGGACAGGGGCGTGGTGAGGGCCCAGCATTTT
>TRBJ1-3|NA|NA|TRBV28
CASAGNLASGNTIYF
TGTGCCAGCGCGGGGAACCTCGCCTCTGGAAACACCATATATTTT
>TRBJ1-4|NA|few|TRBV28
CASRQSNEKLFF
TGTGCCAGCAGGCAGAGTAATGAAAAACTGTTTTTT
>TRBJ1-1|NA|many|TRBV4-1
CASSQEQAGTTEAFF
TGCGCCAGCAGCCAAGAGCAGGCAGGGACTACTGAAGCTTTCTTT
>TRBJ1-4|NA|few|TRBV29-1
CSVRRGGVEKLFF
TGCAGCGTTAGACGGGGGGGCGTCGAAAAACTGTTTTTT
>TRBJ1-2|NA|NA|TRBV30
CAWSVRLGGYTF
TGTGCCTGGAGTGTACGACTGGGGGGCTACACCTTC
>TRBJ2-1|NA|few|TRBV5-1
CASSFEVVPTKFF
TGCGCCAGCAGCTTCGAGGTTGTACCCACTAAGTTCTTC
>TRBJ2-7|NA|NA|TRBV5-4
CASSLVQGISEQYF
TGTGCCAGCAGCTTGGTTCAGGGGATCAGCGAGCAGTACTTC
>TRBJ2-1|TRBD1|NA|TRBV29-1
CSVAPRYRGVDWEQFF
TGCAGCGTTGCCCCCAGGTACAGGGGAGTAGATTGGGAGCAGTTCTTC
>TRBJ2-1|TRBD2|NA|TRBV27
CASRPGGNEQFF
TGTGCCAGCAGGCCGGGGGGAAATGAGCAGTTCTTC
>TRBJ2-7|TRBD1|NA|TRBV11-3
CASSLGRGQGRYEQYF
TGTGCCAGCAGCTTAGGCCGGGGACAGGGACGGTACGAGCAGTACTTC
>TRBJ2-1|TRBD2|once|TRBV29-1
CSVESLAGGDNEQFF
TGCAGCGTTGAATCGCTAGCGGGAGGTGACAATGAGCAGTTCTTC
>TRBJ2-7|NA|few|TRBV5-5
CASSFWGREQYF
TGTGCCAGCAGCTTTTGGGGTCGGGAGCAGTACTTC
>TRBJ2-2|NA|NA|TRBV18
CASSPGNTGELFF
TGTGCCAGCTCACCTGGGAACACCGGGGAGCTGTTTTTT
>TRBJ1-4|TRBD1|few|TRBV30
CAWSVNRGEKLFF
TGTGCCTGGAGTGTCAACAGGGGGGAAAAACTGTTTTTT
>TRBJ1-1|TRBD1|NA|TRBV28
CASITSPWQGARNTEAFF
TGTGCCAGCATCACCTCCCCTTGGCAGGGGGCCAGGAACACTGAAGCTTTCTTT
>TRBJ2-7|NA|many|TRBV6-6
CASSQSSYEQYF
TGTGCCAGCAGCCAGAGTTCCTACGAGCAGTACTTC